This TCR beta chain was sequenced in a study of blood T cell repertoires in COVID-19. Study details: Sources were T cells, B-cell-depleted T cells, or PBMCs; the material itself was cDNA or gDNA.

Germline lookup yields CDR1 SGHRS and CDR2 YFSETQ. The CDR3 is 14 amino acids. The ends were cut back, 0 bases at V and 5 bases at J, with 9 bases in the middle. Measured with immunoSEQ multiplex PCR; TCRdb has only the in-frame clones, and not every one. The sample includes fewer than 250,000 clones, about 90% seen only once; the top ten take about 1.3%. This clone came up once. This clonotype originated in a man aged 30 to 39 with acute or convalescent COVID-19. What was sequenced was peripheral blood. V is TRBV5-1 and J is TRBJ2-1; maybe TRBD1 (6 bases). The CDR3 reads CASSLGGRNNEQFF. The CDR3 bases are TGCGCCAGCAGCTTGGGGGGGCGGAACAATGAGCAGTTCTTC.